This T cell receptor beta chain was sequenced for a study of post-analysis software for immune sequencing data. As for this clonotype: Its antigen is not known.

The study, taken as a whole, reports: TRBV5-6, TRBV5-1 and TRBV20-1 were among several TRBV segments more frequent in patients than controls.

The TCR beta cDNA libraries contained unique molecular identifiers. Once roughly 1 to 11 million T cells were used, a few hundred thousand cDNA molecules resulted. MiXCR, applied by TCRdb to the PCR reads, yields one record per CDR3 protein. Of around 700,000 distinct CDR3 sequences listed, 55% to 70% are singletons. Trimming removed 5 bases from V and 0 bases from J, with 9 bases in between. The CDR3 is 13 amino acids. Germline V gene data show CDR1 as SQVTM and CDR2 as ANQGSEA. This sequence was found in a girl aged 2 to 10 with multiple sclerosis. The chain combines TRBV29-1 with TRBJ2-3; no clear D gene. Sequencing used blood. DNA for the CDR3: TGCAGCGTTTGCAGGACGAGCACAGATACGCAGTATTTT. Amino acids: CSVCRTSTDTQYF.